This paragraph reports one T cell receptor (beta chain). Its antigen is still unknown. Patients with autoimmune history or systemic immunosuppression were excluded. The data stem from a study of OX40 agonist ivuxolimab in advanced cancers. About the research overall: As their treatment, patients were administered ivuxolimab, an agonistic anti-OX40 (CD134) antibody. General study points: Low normalized T-cell clonal expansion also characterized some of the nonresponders.

The data were produced by immunoSEQ multiplex PCR, yet TCRdb's version contains in-frame clones alone and is incomplete. The table lists tens of thousands of clones, around 77% of them singletons. This CDR3 has 20 residues. Germline V lookup: CDR1 MGHRA, CDR2 YSYEKL. V lost 2 bases to trimming and J lost 5 bases; unmatched junction nucleotides: 16. This sequence originates from an adult with an advanced solid tumor such as melanoma, head and neck, liver or kidney cancer. This chain links TRBV4-1 with TRBJ2-1; 12 nucleotides align to TRBD2. The sequences come from CD4+ or CD8+ T cells sorted from blood, collected in a trial of the OX40 agonist ivuxolimab. CDR3 DNA sequence: TGCGCCAGCAGCCAACGCGGCCTAGCGGGAGGGCCTGGCACAGACAATGAGCAGTTCTTC. Encoded protein: CASSQRGLAGGPGTDNEQFF.